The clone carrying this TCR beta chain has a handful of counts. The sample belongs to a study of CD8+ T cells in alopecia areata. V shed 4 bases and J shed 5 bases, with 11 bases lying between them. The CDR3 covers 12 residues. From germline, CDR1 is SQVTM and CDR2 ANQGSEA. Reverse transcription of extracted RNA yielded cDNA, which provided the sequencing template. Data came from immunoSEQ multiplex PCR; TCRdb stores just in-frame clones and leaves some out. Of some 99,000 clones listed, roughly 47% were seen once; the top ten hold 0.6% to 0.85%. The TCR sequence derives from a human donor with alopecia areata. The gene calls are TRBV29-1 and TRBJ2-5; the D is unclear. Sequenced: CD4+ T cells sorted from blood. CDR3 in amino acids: CSVVRAAETQYF. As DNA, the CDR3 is TGCAGCGTTGTAAGGGCCGCGGAGACCCAGTACTTC.